These 11 T cell receptor beta chains were all obtained from the same sample, sequenced in a study of T cell repertoires in cytomegalovirus infection. TCRdb passed the reads through MiXCR, listing each CDR3 protein once. The sample shows about 260,000 distinct CDR3 sequences, approximately 14% of them seen only once. The sequenced material came from PBMCs. Receptors were obtained from a human donor in good health (CMV status not recorded). Some clones in this sample may be carry-over from other donors' samples.

This clonotype was counted many times. The rearrangement uses TRBV19 and TRBJ2-1; 10 bases line up with TRBD2. After removal of 6 bases from V and 0 bases from J, the junction contained 5 bases not matched to a gene. Germline CDR1 and CDR2: LNHDA and SQIVND (reference sequence). This CDR3 is built from 16 residues. The CDR3 spells CASRAAGGSSYNEQFF. In DNA, the CDR3 is TGTGCCAGTAGAGCAGCGGGGGGGAGCTCCTACAATGAGCAGTTCTTC.

This sequence joins TRBV29-1 and TRBJ2-5; D unclear. V lost 4 bases, J lost 5 bases, and 11 bases lay in between. This CDR3 is 12 amino acids long. CDR1 and CDR2 from the germline V gene are SQVTM and ANQGSEA. The DNA for the CDR3 is TGCAGCGTTGGCCGGATGGGGGAGACCCAGTACTTC. Amino acids: CSVGRMGETQYF. Full variable domain (missing parts from reference TRBV29-1 and TRBJ2-5): SAVISQKPSRDICQRGTSLTIQCQVDSQVTMMFWYRQQPGQSLTLIATANQGSEATYESGFVIDKFPISRPNLTFSTLTVSNMSPEDSSIYLCSVGRMGETQYFGPGTRLLVL.

The V and J genes are TRBV12-3 or TRBV12-4 and TRBJ2-5; TRBD1 matches at 8 bases. This CDR3 comprises 17 residues. Trimming removed 5 bases from V and 4 bases from J; junction bases left unmatched: 15. The CDR3 loop is CASSTLTGEIGTETQYF. CDR3 bases: TGTGCCAGCAGTACCTTGACAGGGGAGATAGGGACAGAGACCCAGTACTTC.

This clonotype has just a few counts. This chain links TRBV5-4 with TRBJ1-2; D is perhaps TRBD1 (5 bases). The CDR3 is 15 residues long. The germline V and J ends were trimmed by 4 bases and 6 bases, with 19 bases remaining between them. Germline CDR1 reads SGHNT; CDR2 reads YYREEE (reference sequence). CDR3 sequence reads: CASSPLEGTGDGYTF. The CDR3 DNA is TGTGCCAGCAGCCCCCTTGAAGGGACCGGGGATGGCTACACCTTC.

This clonotype was seen at least ten times. The chain is built from TRBV12-3 or TRBV12-4 and TRBJ2-3; 7 positions match TRBD2. V lost 4 bases and J lost 3; bases outside the gene matches: 7. The CDR3 length is 15 residues. This CDR3 reads CASSSGLLLTDTQYF. In nucleotides, the CDR3 is TGTGCCAGCAGTTCGGGACTATTACTGACAGATACGCAGTATTTT.

The V call is TRBV20-1, the J call TRBJ2-7, with TRBD2 identical over 8 bases. V shed 0 bases, J shed 2 bases, and the junction held 3 bases outside the gene matches. Germline-derived CDR1 and CDR2 are DFQATT and SNEGSKA (reference sequence). This CDR3 has 14 amino acids. CDR3 region: CSARDVAGTYEQYF. In DNA, the CDR3 is TGCAGTGCTAGAGATGTAGCGGGGACCTACGAGCAGTACTTC.

This clonotype appeared a few times. This chain joins TRBV4-2 and TRBJ2-5; D may be TRBD1 or TRBD2 (6 bases each). The CDR3 extends over 17 amino acids. Deletions cut 0 bases from V and 1 base from J, with 15 bases between. The germline gives CDR1 LGHNA, CDR2 YNFKEQ. The DNA for the CDR3 is TGTGCCAGCAGCCAAGACCCTGAGGGGGGACTCCAAGAGACCCAGTACTTC. Protein: CASSQDPEGGLQETQYF.

This clonotype has a handful of counts. The chain carries TRBV10-2 and TRBJ2-7, with TRBD2 identical over 9 bases. The length of the CDR3 is 17 residues. Looked up from germline, CDR1 is WSHSY and CDR2 is SAAADI. The ends lost 0 bases at V and 5 bases at J; junction bases unmatched: 11. The CDR3 region is CASSESLIAGVINEQYF. The CDR3 DNA follows: TGCGCCAGCAGTGAGTCCCTAATAGCGGGGGTGATAAACGAGCAGTACTTC.

This clonotype was seen many times. This chain connects TRBV6-6 to TRBJ1-1; D not resolved. In germline, CDR1 is MNHNY, CDR2 SVGAGI (reference sequence). The CDR3 consists of 14 residues. The ends were cut back, 2 bases at V and 1 base at J, with 8 bases in the middle. The CDR3 DNA follows: TGTGCCAGCAGTTACGCCAGCGCGAACACTGAAGCTTTCTTT. Amino acid sequence: CASSYASANTEAFF.

The chain joins TRBV5-8 to TRBJ1-3; TRBD1 agrees at 8 bases. The CDR3 loop spans 15 amino acids. CDR1 is SGHTS and CDR2 is YDEGEE in the germline V gene. With 0 bases clipped from V and 3 bases from J, the junction kept 2 bases outside the gene matches. CDR3: CASSLETGDGNTIYF. DNA of the CDR3: TGTGCCAGCAGCTTGGAGACAGGGGATGGAAACACCATATATTTT.

This clonotype was seen a few times. The rearrangement uses TRBV7-8 and TRBJ2-7, with a possible D match to TRBD2 (6 bases). Germline CDR1 reads SGHVS; CDR2 reads FQNEAQ. Trimming shortened V by 1 base and J by 6 bases, and 10 bases separated the two germline ends. The CDR3 is 13 amino acids. CDR3 region: CASSLVEEGEQYF. The CDR3 DNA reads as TGTGCCAGCAGCTTAGTGGAGGAGGGCGAGCAGTACTTC.